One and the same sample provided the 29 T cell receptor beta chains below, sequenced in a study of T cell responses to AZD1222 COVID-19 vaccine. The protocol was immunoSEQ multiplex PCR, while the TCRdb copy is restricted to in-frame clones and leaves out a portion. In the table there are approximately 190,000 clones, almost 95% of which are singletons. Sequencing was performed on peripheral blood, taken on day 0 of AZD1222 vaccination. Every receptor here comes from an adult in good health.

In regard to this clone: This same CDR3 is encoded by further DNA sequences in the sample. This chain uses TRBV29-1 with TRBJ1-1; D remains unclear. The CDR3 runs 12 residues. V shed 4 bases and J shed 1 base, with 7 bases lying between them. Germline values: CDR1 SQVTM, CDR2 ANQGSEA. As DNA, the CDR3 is TGCAGCGTTGGCGGGCAGAACACTGAAGCTTTCTTT. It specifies CSVGGQNTEAFF.

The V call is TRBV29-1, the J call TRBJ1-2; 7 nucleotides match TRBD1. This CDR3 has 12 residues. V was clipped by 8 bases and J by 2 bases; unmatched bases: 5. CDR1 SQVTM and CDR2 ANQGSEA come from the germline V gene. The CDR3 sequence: CSIRQGNYGYTF. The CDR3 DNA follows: TGCAGCATTAGACAGGGAAACTATGGCTACACCTTC.

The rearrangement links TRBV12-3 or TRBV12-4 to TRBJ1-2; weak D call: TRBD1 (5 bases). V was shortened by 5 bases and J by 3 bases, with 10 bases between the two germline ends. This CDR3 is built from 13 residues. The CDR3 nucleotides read TGTGCCAGCAGTCGGACAAGAGACTATGGCTACACCTTC. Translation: CASSRTRDYGYTF.

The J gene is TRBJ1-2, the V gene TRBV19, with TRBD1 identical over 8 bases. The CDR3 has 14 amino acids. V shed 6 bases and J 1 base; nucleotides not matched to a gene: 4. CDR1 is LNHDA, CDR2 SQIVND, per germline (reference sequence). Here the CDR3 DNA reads TGTGCCAGTAGACGGACAGGGATTAACTATGGCTACACCTTC. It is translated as CASRRTGINYGYTF.

The CDR3, as DNA: TGTGCCATCCTACAGGGGTACTATGGCTACACCTTC. Encoded protein: CAILQGYYGYTF. The chain is built from TRBV6-4 and TRBJ1-2; 7 nucleotides align to TRBD1. The CDR3 sequence is 12 residues long. The germline CDR1 and CDR2 sequences are MRHNA and SNTAGT. V was clipped by 10 bases and J by 3 bases; unmatched bases: 5.

CDR3 protein: CASGITGTGFMEQYF. In DNA, the CDR3 is TGTGCCAGTGGGATTACCGGGACAGGTTTTATGGAGCAGTACTTC. The V call is TRBV19, the J call TRBJ2-7; 8 nucleotides match TRBD1. The germline gives CDR1 LNHDA, CDR2 SQIVND (reference sequence). This CDR3 region has 15 residues. The ends lost 8 bases at V and 7 bases at J; junction bases unmatched: 16.

The CDR3 DNA sequence: TGTGCCAGCAGCTTGCCCAGCGGGGGTGGGGAGACCCAGTACTTC. It translates to CASSLPSGGGETQYF. V gene TRBV5-6 combines with J gene TRBJ2-5; TRBD2 matches at 8 bases. Germline lookup yields CDR1 SGHDT and CDR2 YYEEEE. CDR3 length equals 15 residues. With V trimmed by 1 base and J by 5 bases, 7 bases remained unmatched.

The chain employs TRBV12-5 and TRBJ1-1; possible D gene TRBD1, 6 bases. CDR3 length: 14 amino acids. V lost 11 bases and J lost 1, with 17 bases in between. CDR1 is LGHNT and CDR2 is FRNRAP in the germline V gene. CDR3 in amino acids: CAGGSGLPNTEAFF. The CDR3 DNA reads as TGTGCTGGGGGCTCGGGACTCCCGAACACTGAAGCTTTCTTT.

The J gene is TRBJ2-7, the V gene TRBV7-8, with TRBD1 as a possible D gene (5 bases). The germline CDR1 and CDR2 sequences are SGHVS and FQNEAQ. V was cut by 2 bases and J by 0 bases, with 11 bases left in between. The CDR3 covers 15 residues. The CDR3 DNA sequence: TGTGCCAGCAGCTTACGCACAGGCAGCTCCTACGAGCAGTACTTC. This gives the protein CASSLRTGSSYEQYF.

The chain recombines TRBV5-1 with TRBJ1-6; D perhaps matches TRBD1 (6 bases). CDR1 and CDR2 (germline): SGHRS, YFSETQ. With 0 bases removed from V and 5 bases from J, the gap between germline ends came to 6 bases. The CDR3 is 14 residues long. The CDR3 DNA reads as TGCGCCAGCAGCTTGGCAGGGGATAATTCACCCCTCCACTTT. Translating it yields CASSLAGDNSPLHF.

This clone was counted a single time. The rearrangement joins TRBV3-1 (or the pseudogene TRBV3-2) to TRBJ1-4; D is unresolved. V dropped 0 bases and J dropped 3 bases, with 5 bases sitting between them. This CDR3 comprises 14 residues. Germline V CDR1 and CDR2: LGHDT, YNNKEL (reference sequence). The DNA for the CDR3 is TGTGCCAGCAGCCAAGATACGGCTAATGAAAAACTGTTTTTT. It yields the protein CASSQDTANEKLFF.

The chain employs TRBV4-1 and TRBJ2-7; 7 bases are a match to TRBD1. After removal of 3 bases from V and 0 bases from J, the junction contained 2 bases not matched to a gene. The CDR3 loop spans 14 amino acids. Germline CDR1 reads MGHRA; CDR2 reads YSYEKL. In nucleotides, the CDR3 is TGCGCCAGCAGCCATCCAGGGGGCTCCTACGAGCAGTACTTC. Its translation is CASSHPGGSYEQYF.

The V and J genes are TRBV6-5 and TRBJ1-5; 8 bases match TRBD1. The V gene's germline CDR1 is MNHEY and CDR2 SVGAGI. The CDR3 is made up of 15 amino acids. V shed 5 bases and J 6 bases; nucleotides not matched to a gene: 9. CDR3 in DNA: TGTGCCAGCAGTCCCCAGGCAGGGGGCACTCAGCCCCAGCATTTT. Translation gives CASSPQAGGTQPQHF.

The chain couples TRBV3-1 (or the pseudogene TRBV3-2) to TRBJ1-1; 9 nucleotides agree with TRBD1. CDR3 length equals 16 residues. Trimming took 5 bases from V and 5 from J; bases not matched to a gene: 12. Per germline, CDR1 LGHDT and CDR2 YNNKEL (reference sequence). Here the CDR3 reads CASSDTSLGTGTEAFF. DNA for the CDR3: TGTGCCAGCAGCGATACCTCCCTAGGGACAGGGACTGAAGCTTTCTTT.

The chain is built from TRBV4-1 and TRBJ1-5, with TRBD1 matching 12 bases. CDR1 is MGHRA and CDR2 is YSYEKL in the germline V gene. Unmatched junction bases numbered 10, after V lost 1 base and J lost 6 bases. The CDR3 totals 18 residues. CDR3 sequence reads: CASSQVSIGTGGGQPQHF. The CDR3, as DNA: TGCGCCAGCAGCCAAGTAAGCATCGGGACAGGGGGCGGTCAGCCCCAGCATTTT.

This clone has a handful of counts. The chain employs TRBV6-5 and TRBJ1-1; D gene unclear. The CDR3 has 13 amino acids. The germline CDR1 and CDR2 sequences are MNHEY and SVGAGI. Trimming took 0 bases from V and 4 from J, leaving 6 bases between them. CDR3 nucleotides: TGTGCCAGCAGTTACTCGGGGTCCACTGAAGCTTTCTTT. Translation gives CASSYSGSTEAFF.

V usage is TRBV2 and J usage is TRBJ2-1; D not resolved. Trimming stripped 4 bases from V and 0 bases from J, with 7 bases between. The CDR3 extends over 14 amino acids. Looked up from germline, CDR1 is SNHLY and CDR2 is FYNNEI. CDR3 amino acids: CASSVSSSYNEQFF. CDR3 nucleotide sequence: TGTGCCAGCAGTGTCAGTAGCTCCTACAATGAGCAGTTCTTC.

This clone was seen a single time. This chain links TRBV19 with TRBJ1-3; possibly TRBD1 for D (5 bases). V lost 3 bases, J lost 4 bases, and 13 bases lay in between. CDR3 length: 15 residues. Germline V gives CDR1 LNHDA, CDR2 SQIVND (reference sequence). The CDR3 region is CASSMTGTGGNTIYF. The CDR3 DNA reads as TGTGCCAGTAGTATGACGGGGACCGGCGGAAACACCATATATTTT.

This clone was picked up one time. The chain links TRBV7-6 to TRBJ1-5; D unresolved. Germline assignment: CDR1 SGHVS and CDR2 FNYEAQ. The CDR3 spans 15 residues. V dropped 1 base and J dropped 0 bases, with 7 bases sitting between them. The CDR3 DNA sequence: TGTGCCAGCAGCTTAGAACAGTATAGCAATCAGCCCCAGCATTTT. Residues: CASSLEQYSNQPQHF.

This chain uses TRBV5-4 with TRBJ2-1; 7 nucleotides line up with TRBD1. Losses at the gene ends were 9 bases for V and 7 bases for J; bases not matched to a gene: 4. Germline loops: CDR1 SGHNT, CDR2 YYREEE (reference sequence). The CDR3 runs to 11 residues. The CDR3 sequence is CATRGLNEQFF. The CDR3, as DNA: TGTGCCACAAGGGGGCTGAATGAGCAGTTCTTC.

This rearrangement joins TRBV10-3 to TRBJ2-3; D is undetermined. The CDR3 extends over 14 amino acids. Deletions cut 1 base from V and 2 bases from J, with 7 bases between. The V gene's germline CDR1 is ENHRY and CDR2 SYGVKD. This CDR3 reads CAISEYPATDTQYF. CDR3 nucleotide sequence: TGTGCCATCAGTGAGTATCCAGCCACAGATACGCAGTATTTT.

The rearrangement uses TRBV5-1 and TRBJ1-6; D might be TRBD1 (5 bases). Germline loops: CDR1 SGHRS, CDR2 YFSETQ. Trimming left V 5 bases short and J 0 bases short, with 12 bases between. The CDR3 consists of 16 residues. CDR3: CASSWDGSSYNSPLHF. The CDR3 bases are TGCGCCAGCAGTTGGGACGGGAGCTCCTATAATTCACCCCTCCACTTT.

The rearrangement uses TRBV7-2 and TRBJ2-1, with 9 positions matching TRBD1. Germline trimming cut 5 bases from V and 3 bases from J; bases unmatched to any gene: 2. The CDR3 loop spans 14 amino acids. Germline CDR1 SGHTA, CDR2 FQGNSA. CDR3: CASSTDRGYNEQFF. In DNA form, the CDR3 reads TGTGCCAGCAGCACGGACAGGGGCTACAATGAGCAGTTCTTC.

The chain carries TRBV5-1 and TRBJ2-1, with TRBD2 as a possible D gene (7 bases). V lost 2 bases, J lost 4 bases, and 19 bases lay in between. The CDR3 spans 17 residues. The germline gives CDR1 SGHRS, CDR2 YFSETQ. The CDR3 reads CASSLGGGATTYNEQFF. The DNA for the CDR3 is TGCGCCAGCAGCTTAGGTGGGGGGGCTACCACTTACAATGAGCAGTTCTTC.

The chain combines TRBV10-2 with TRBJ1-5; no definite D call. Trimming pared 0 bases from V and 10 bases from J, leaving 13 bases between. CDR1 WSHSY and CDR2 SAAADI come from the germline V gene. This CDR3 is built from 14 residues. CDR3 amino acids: CASSESTRYYPQHF. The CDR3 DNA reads TGCGCCAGCAGTGAGTCGACTCGGTATTATCCCCAGCATTTT.

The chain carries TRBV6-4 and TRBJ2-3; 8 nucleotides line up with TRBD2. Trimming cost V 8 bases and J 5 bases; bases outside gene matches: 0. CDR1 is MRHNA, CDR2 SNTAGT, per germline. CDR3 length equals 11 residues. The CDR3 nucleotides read TGTGCCAGCCGGGGGGGAGATACGCAGTATTTT. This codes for CASRGGDTQYF.

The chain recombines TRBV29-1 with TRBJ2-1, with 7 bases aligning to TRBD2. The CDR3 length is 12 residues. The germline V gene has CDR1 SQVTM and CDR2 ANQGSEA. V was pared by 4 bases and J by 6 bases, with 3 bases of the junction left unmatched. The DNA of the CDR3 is TGCAGCGTTGTGATAGCGGGCAATGAGCAGTTCTTC. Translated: CSVVIAGNEQFF.

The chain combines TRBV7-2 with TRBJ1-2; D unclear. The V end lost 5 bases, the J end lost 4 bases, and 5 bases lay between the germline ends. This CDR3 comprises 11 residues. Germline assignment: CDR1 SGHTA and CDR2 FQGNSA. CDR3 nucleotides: TGTGCCAGCAGCCAACGCTATGGCTACACCTTC. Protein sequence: CASSQRYGYTF.

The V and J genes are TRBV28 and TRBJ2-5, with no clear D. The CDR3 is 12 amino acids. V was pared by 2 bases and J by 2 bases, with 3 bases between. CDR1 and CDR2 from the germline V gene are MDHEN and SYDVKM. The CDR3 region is CASSLVQETQYF. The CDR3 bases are TGTGCCAGCAGTTTAGTACAAGAGACCCAGTACTTC.